This entry describes one TCR beta chain. What it binds is not known. The sample originates from a study of long-term antiretroviral therapy in people with HIV. Study results and limitations: CDR3 lengths in HIV samples spanned a narrower range than controls. Pre-ART expanded TRB clones stayed dominant throughout, though often decreasing after ART. Transplant-donor-level diversity was not reached after ART, though diversity increased.

Samples were assayed with immunoSEQ v3.0 at survey level. Clones were read by immunoSEQ multiplex PCR, and TCRdb kept only the in-frame ones, dropping some. The sample shows around 27,000 clones, roughly 82% of them seen only once. The CDR3 runs to 15 residues. The ends lost 5 bases at V and 6 bases at J; junction bases unmatched: 5. Germline values: CDR1 SEHNR, CDR2 FQNEAQ (reference sequence). The gene calls are TRBV7-9 and TRBJ1-6; 9 nucleotides line up with TRBD1. The source material was unsorted PBMCs, sampled 1.1 years before starting antiretroviral therapy. This TCR was sampled from a woman aged 25-40 years with HIV. CDR3 sequence reads: CASSLGDRVNSPLHF. Here the CDR3 DNA reads TGTGCCAGCAGCCTGGGGGACAGGGTTAATTCACCCCTCCACTTT.